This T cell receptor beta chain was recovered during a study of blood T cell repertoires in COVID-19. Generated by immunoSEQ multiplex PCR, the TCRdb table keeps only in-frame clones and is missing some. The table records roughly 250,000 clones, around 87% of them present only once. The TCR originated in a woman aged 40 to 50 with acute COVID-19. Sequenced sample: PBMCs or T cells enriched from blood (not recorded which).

The CDR3 DNA follows: TGTGCCAGCATCCTTAGCGGGAGCGCCGGGGAGCTGTTTTTT. Translated: CASILSGSAGELFF. The chain links TRBV27 to TRBJ2-2; 9 bases match TRBD2. There are 14 residues in the CDR3. The V segment lost 7 bases and the J segment 6 bases; nucleotides outside the gene matches: 6. Germline V gene data show CDR1 as MNHEY and CDR2 as SMNVEV (reference sequence).